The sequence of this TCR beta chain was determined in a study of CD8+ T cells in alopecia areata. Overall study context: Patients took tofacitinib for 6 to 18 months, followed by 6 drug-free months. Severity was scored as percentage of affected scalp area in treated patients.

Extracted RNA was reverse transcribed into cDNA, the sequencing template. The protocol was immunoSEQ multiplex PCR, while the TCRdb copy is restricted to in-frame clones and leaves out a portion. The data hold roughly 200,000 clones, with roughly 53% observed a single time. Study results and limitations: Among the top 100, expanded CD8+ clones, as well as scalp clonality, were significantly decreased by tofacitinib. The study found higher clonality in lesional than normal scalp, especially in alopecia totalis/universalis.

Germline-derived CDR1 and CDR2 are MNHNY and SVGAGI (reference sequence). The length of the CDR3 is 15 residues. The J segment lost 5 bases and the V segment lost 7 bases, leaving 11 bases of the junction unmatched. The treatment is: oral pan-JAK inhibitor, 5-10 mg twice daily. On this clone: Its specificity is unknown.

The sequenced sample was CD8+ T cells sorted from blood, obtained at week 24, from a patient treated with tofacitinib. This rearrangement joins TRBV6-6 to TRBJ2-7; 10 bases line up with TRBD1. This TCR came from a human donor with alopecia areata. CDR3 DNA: TGTGCCAGCAAAGCCCGGGGACAGGGGCCGCACGAGCAGTACTTC. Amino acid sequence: CASKARGQGPHEQYF.